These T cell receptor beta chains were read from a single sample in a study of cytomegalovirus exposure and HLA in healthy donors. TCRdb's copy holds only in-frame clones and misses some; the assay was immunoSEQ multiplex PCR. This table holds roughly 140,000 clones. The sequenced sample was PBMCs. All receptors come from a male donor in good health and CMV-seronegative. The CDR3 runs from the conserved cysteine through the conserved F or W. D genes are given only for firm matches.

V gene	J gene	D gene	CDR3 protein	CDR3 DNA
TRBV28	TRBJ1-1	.	CASTLGATEAFF	TGTGCCAGCACCCTAGGGGCCACTGAAGCTTTCTTT
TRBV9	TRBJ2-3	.	CASSVVGNTQYF	TGTGCCAGCAGCGTAGTCGGTAATACGCAGTATTTT
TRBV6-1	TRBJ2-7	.	CASSGAAEGGYEQYF	TGTGCCAGCAGTGGCGCGGCGGAAGGGGGCTACGAGCAGTACTTC
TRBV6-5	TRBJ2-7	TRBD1	CASSYGTGAEQYF	TGTGCCAGCAGTTACGGGACAGGGGCCGAGCAGTACTTC
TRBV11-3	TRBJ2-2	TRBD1	CASRTGQGSGELFF	TGTGCCAGCAGAACGGGACAGGGTTCCGGGGAGCTGTTTTTT
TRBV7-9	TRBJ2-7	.	CASSHPGGKTHEQYF	TGTGCCAGCAGCCACCCAGGAGGGAAGACCCACGAGCAGTACTTC
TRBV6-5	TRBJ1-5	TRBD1	CASSSGQGVSNQPQHF	TGTGCCAGCAGTTCAGGACAGGGGGTAAGCAATCAGCCCCAGCATTTT
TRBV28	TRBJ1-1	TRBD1	CASSFPGQGITEAFF	TGTGCCAGCAGTTTCCCGGGACAGGGGATCACTGAAGCTTTCTTT
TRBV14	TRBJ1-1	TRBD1	CASSQDQGQGAAMNTEAFF	TGTGCCAGCAGCCAAGACCAAGGACAGGGGGCAGCCATGAACACTGAAGCTTTCTTT
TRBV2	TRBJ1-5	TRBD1	CASRVTGPRDQPQHF	TGTGCCAGCAGAGTGACAGGGCCCCGGGATCAGCCCCAGCATTTT
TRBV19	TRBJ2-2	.	CASLDPGQNTGELFF	TGTGCCAGTCTAGACCCGGGACAGAACACCGGGGAGCTGTTTTTT
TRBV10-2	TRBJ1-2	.	CASSTPGGLTNYGYTF	TGCGCCAGCAGTACCCCTGGAGGGCTAACTAACTATGGCTACACCTTC
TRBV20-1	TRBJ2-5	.	CSARLQETQYF	TGCAGTGCTCGTCTCCAAGAGACCCAGTACTTC
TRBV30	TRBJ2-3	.	CAWSGTFLSTDTQYF	TGTGCCTGGAGTGGGACATTCTTATCCACAGATACGCAGTATTTT
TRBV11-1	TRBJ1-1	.	CASSIDGTAGTSF	TGTGCCAGCAGCATAGATGGGACCGCCGGGACATCTTTT
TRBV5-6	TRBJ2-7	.	CASSLSLASYEQYF	TGTGCCAGCAGCTTGAGCCTAGCTTCCTACGAGCAGTACTTC
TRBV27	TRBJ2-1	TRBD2	CASKPGLEYNEQFF	TGTGCCAGCAAACCGGGACTAGAGTACAATGAGCAGTTCTTC
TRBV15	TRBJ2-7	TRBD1	CATSAGTGGYEQYF	TGTGCCACCAGCGCCGGGACAGGGGGCTACGAGCAGTACTTC
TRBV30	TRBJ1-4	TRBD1	CAWALDRGGEKLFF	TGTGCCTGGGCACTTGACAGGGGTGGAGAAAAACTGTTTTTT
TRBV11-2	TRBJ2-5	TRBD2	CASSLGLAGGAQETQYF	TGTGCCAGCAGCTTAGGACTAGCGGGGGGTGCCCAAGAGACCCAGTACTTC
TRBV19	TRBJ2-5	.	CASESGGAGRETQYF	TGTGCCAGTGAATCCGGCGGGGCAGGGCGAGAGACCCAGTACTTC
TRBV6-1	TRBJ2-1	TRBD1	CASSEMDRALNNEQFF	TGTGCCAGCAGTGAAATGGACAGGGCTTTGAACAATGAGCAGTTCTTC
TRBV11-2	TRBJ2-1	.	CASSFRGALFDEQFF	TGTGCCAGCAGCTTCCGGGGGGCCCTTTTCGACGAGCAGTTCTTC
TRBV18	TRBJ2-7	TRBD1	CASSPGDRGYEQYF	TGTGCCAGCTCACCAGGGGACAGGGGATACGAGCAGTACTTC
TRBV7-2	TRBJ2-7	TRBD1	CASSLGGWGQAGYEQYF	TGTGCCAGCAGCTTAGGGGGTTGGGGACAGGCTGGATACGAGCAGTACTTC
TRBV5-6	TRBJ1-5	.	CASSSAGYYQPQHF	TGTGCCAGCAGCTCGGCGGGGTATTATCAGCCCCAGCATTTT
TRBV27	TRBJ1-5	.	CASSFRGIGQPQHF	TGTGCCAGCAGTTTTAGGGGCATAGGACAGCCCCAGCATTTT
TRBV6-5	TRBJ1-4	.	CASSGAGTNEKLFF	TGTGCCAGCAGTGGGGCGGGGACTAATGAAAAACTGTTTTTT
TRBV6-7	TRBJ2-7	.	CASSYSTGGSSYEQYF	TGTGCCAGCAGTTACTCGACAGGCGGGAGCTCCTACGAGCAGTACTTC
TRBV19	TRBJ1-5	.	CASSIDRGNWPQHF	TGTGCCAGTAGTATAGACAGGGGTAATTGGCCCCAGCATTTT
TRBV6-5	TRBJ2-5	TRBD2	CASSYLPSGGGETQYF	TGTGCCAGCAGTTACCTGCCTAGCGGGGGAGGAGAGACCCAGTACTTC
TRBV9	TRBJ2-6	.	CASSLVGVGANVLTF	TGTGCCAGCAGCCTCGTGGGCGTAGGGGCCAACGTCCTGACTTTC
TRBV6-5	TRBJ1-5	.	CASSGVLGNQPQHF	TGTGCCAGCAGTGGAGTACTCGGCAATCAGCCCCAGCATTTT
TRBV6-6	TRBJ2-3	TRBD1	CASSFQGGTDTQYF	TGTGCCAGCAGTTTCCAGGGGGGCACAGATACGCAGTATTTT
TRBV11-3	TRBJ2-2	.	CASSLAGYTGELFF	TGTGCCAGCAGCTTAGCGGGGTACACCGGGGAGCTGTTTTTT
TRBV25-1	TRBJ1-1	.	CASTRGGAGAAGNTEAFF	TGTGCCAGCACTAGGGGTGGTGCAGGGGCCGCCGGGAACACTGAAGCTTTCTTT
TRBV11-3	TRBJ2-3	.	CASSLGDKGEQYF	TGTGCCAGCAGCTTAGGGGATAAGGGGGAGCAGTATTTT
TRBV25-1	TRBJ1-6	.	CASSEWSGENSPLHF	TGTGCCAGCAGTGAATGGTCAGGGGAAAATTCACCCCTCCACTTT
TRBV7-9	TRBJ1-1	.	CASSFGGNTEAFF	TGTGCCAGCAGCTTCGGCGGGAACACTGAAGCTTTCTTT
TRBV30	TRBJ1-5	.	CAWSVREEFNQPQHF	TGTGCCTGGAGTGTACGAGAAGAGTTCAATCAGCCCCAGCATTTT